The source of this TCR beta chain is a study of blood T cell repertoires in COVID-19. Study details: Acute and convalescent COVID-19 samples came from the United States, Italy and Spain.

In the original processing: The authors estimated nucleated cell counts from reference gene primer amplification. The protocol was immunoSEQ multiplex PCR, while the TCRdb copy is restricted to in-frame clones and leaves out a portion. From that table come the V and J calls and clone size; the DNA was used to work out D and trimming. The table has 70,000 to 95,000 clones, almost 90% seen once; the top ten hold around 8.1%. Unmatched junction bases numbered 8, after V lost 2 bases and J lost 4 bases. The CDR3 spans 16 residues. CDR1 is PRHDT and CDR2 is FYEKMQ in the germline V gene (reference sequence).

The chain recombines TRBV13 with TRBJ2-7; TRBD2 aligns across 10 bases. The receptor was isolated from a woman in her sixties or seventies with acute or convalescent COVID-19. The specimen sequenced was peripheral blood. The CDR3 region is CASSLWEAGGPYEQYF. The DNA of the CDR3 is TGTGCCAGCAGCTTATGGGAAGCGGGAGGGCCTTACGAGCAGTACTTC.